The rows below give T cell receptor beta chains drawn from one sample of a study of blood T cell repertoires in COVID-19. Using immunoSEQ multiplex PCR, the repertoire was profiled, and TCRdb retains in-frame clones only, with some absent. This table holds about 150,000 clones, 78% found once. The sequencing sample was made of peripheral blood. The source of these receptors is an elderly man with acute or convalescent COVID-19. Each CDR3 is given with its conserved first and last residue. Each record gives: V gene, J gene, D gene, CDR3 protein. D genes are given only for firm matches.

v_gene: TRBV5-4
j_gene: TRBJ1-4
d_gene: NA
CDR3aa: CASSPTTARNEKLFF

v_gene: TRBV2
j_gene: TRBJ1-2
d_gene: NA
CDR3aa: CASSLRYGYTF

v_gene: TRBV6-5
j_gene: TRBJ1-2
d_gene: NA
CDR3aa: CASSYSRPGNGYTF

v_gene: TRBV19
j_gene: TRBJ1-1
d_gene: NA
CDR3aa: CASSTEGFKAFF

v_gene: TRBV25-1
j_gene: TRBJ1-6
d_gene: TRBD1
CDR3aa: CASSESGQGNSPLHF

v_gene: TRBV15
j_gene: TRBJ1-3
d_gene: NA
CDR3aa: CATSRDGGAGNTIYF

v_gene: TRBV7-9
j_gene: TRBJ2-3
d_gene: TRBD1
CDR3aa: CASSIQGVSGDTQYF

v_gene: TRBV29-1
j_gene: TRBJ2-7
d_gene: NA
CDR3aa: CSVETPQGLSYEQYF

v_gene: TRBV6-6
j_gene: TRBJ2-5
d_gene: TRBD1
CDR3aa: CASGGTGRKETQYF

v_gene: TRBV5-6
j_gene: TRBJ2-2
d_gene: TRBD1
CDR3aa: CASSLTGVRSGELFF

v_gene: TRBV9
j_gene: TRBJ2-2
d_gene: TRBD2
CDR3aa: CASSVVPFLAGATGELFF

v_gene: TRBV19
j_gene: TRBJ2-1
d_gene: NA
CDR3aa: CASSPQGLHNEQFF

v_gene: TRBV2
j_gene: TRBJ2-7
d_gene: TRBD2
CDR3aa: CASSEAGGSIGEQYF

v_gene: TRBV3-1/TRBV3-2
j_gene: TRBJ1-5
d_gene: TRBD1
CDR3aa: CASSPTGQGDQPQHF

v_gene: TRBV29-1
j_gene: TRBJ2-1
d_gene: TRBD2
CDR3aa: CSVSLAGGYYNEQFF

v_gene: TRBV6-1
j_gene: TRBJ2-1
d_gene: TRBD1
CDR3aa: CASSEGTGPHNEQFF

v_gene: TRBV30
j_gene: TRBJ1-3
d_gene: NA
CDR3aa: CACQDRNSGNTIYF

v_gene: TRBV3-1/TRBV3-2
j_gene: TRBJ2-1
d_gene: NA
CDR3aa: CASSQDTGEYNEQFF